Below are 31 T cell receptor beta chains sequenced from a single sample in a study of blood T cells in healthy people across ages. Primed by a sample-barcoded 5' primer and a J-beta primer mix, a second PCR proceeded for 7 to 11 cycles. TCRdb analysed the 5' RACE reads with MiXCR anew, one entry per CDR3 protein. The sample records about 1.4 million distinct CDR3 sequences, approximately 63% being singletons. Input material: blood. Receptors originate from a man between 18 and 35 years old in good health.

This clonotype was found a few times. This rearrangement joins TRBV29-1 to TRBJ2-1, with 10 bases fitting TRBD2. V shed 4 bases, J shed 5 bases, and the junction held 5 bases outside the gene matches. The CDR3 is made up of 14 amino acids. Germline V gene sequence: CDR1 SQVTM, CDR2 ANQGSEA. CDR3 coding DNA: TGCAGCGTTGTGGGGACTAGCGCACACAATGAGCAGTTCTTC. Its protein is CSVVGTSAHNEQFF.

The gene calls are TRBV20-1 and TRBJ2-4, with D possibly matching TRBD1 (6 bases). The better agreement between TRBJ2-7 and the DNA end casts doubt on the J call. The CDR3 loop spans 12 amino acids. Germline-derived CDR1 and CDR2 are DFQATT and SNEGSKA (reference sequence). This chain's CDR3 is CSGVGGGSEQYF. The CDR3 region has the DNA TGCAGTGGAGTGGGTGGGGGCAGCGAGCAGTACTTC.

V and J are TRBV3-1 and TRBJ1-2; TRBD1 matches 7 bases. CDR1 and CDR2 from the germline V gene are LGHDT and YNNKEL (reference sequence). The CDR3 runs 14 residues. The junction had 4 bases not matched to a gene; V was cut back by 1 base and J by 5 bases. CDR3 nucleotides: TGTGCCAGCAGCCAAGGGGTACAGGGGTATGGCTACACCTTC. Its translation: CASSQGVQGYGYTF.

As DNA, the CDR3 is TGCAGTGCCACTGGACAGCCTAGCACAGATACGCAGTATTTT. Translated: CSATGQPSTDTQYF. The chain links TRBV20-1 to TRBJ2-3; possibly TRBD1 for D (6 bases). CDR1 and CDR2 (germline): DFQATT, SNEGSKA (reference sequence). V dropped 6 bases and J dropped 0 bases, with 13 bases sitting between them. CDR3 length equals 14 residues.

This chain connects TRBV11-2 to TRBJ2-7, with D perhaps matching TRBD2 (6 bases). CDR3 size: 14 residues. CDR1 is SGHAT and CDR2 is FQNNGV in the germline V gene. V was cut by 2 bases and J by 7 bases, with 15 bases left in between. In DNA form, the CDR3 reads TGTGCCAGCAGCTTATCGGCTAGCGCCAATGAGCAGTACTTC. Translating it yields CASSLSASANEQYF.

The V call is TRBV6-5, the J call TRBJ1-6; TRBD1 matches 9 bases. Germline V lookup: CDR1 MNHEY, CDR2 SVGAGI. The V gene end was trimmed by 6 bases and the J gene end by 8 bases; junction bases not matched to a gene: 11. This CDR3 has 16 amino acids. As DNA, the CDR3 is TGTGCCAGCAGCCGCGGGACAGGGAGAACGGATTCACCCCTCCACTTT. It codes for CASSRGTGRTDSPLHF.

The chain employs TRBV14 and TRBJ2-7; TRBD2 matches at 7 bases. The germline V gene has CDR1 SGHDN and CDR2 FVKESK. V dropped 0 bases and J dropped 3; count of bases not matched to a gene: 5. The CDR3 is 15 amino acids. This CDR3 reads CASSQEGGSVYEQYF. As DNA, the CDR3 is TGTGCCAGCAGCCAAGAGGGCGGGAGTGTCTACGAGCAGTACTTC.

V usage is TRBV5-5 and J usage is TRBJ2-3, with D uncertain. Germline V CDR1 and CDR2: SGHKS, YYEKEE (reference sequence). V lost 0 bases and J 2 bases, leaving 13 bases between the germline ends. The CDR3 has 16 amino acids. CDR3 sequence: CASSLVVGATTDTQYF. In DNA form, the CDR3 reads TGTGCCAGCAGCTTGGTCGTTGGAGCTACCACAGATACGCAGTATTTT.

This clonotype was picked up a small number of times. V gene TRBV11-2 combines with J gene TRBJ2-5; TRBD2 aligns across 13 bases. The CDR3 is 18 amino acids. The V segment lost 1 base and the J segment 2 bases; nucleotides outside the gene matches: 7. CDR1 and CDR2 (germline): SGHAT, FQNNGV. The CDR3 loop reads CASSLGLLAGGPQETQYF. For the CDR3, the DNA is TGTGCCAGCAGCTTAGGTCTACTAGCGGGAGGGCCTCAAGAGACCCAGTACTTC. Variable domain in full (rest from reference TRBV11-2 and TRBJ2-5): EAGVAQSPRYKIIEKRQSVAFWCNPISGHATLYWYQQILGQGPKLLIQFQNNGVVDDSQLPKDRFSAERLKGVDSTLKIQPAKLEDSAVYLCASSLGLLAGGPQETQYFGPGTRLLVL.

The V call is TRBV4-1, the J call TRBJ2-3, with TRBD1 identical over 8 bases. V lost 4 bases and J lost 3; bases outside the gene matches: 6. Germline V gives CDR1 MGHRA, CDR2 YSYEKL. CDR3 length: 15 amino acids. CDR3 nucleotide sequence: TGCGCCAGCAGCCCGCGGACAGGGCCGACAGATACGCAGTATTTT. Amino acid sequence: CASSPRTGPTDTQYF.

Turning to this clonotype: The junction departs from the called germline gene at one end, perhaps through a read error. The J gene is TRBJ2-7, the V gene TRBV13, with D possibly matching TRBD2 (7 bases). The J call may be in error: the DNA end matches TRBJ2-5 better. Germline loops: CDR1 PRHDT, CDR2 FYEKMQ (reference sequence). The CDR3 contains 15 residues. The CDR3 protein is CVSSSTGGRQETQYF. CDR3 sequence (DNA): TGTGTCAGCAGTTCTACCGGGGGGCGGCAGGAGACCCAGTACTTC.

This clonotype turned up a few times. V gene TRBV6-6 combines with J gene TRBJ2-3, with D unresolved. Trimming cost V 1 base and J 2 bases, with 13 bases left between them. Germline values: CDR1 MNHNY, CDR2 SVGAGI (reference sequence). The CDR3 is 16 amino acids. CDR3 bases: TGTGCCAGCAGTTACTTCCAGGTGACTTCCACAGATACGCAGTATTTT. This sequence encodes CASSYFQVTSTDTQYF.

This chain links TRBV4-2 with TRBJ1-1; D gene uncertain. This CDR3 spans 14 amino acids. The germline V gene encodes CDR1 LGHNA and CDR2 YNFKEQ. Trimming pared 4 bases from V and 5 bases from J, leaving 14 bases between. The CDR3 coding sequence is TGTGCCAGCAGCCCACACGGCGGGGAGACTGAAGCTTTCTTT. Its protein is CASSPHGGETEAFF.

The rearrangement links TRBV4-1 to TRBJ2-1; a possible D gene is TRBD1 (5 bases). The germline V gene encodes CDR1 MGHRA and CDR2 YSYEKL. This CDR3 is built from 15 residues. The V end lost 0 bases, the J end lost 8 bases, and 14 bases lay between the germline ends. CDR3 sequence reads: CASSQDREGVDEQFF. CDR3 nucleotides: TGCGCCAGCAGCCAAGATAGGGAAGGGGTGGATGAGCAGTTCTTC.

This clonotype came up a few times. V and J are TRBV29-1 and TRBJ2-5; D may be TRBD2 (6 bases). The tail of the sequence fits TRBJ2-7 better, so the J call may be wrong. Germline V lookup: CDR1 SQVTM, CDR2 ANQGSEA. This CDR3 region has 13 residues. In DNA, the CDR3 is TGCAGCGCCGGCACTAGCCAAATAAGCGAGCAGTACTTC. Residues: CSAGTSQISEQYF.

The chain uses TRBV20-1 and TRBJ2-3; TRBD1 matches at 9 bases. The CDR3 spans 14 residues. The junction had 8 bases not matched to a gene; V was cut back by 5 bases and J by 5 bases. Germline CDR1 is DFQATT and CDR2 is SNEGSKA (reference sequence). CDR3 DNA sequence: TGCAGTGCTCCTCCGGGACAGGGAATAGATACGCAGTATTTT. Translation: CSAPPGQGIDTQYF.

The DNA for the CDR3 is TGTGCCATCAGGCCCGCCCCCGGGCTAGGGGGCTACACCTTC. It yields the protein CAIRPAPGLGGYTF. The rearrangement uses TRBV10-3 and TRBJ1-2; D uncertain. Germline V lookup: CDR1 ENHRY, CDR2 SYGVKD. Trimming stripped 6 bases from V and 8 bases from J, with 19 bases between. CDR3 length: 14 residues.

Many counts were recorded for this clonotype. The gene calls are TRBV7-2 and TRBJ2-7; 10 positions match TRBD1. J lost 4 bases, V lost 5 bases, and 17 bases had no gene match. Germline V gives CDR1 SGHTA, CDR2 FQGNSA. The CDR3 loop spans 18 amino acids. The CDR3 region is CASSPRRGQGGILYEQYF. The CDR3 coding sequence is TGTGCCAGCAGCCCTAGACGAGGACAGGGGGGTATTTTGTACGAGCAGTACTTC.

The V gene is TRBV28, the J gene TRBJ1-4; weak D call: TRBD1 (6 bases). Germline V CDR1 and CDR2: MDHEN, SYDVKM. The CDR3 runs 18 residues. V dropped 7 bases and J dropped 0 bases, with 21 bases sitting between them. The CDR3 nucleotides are TGTGCCAGCACCCTGGTAGGGGGTTGGGAATCAACTAATGAAAAACTGTTTTTT. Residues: CASTLVGGWESTNEKLFF.

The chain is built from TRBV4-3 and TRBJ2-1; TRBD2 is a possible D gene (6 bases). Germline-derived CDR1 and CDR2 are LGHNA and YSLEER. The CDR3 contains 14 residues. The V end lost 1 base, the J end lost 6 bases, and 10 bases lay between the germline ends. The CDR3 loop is CASSQGDLINEQFF. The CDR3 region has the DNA TGCGCCAGCAGCCAAGGGGACTTGATCAATGAGCAGTTCTTC.

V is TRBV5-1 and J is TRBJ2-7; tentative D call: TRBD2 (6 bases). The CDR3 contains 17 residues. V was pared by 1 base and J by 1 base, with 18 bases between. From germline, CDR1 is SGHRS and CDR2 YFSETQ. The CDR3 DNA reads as TGCGCCAGCAGCTTGAGGAGGGACGGGAGACATTCCTACGAGCAGTACTTC. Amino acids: CASSLRRDGRHSYEQYF.

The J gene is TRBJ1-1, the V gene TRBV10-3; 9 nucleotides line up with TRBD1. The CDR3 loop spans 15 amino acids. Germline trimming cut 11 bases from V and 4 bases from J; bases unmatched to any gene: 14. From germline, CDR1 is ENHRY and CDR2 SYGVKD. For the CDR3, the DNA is TGTGCCGCCAGACTTGGGGACAGGGAGGGCACTGAAGCTTTCTTT. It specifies CAARLGDREGTEAFF.

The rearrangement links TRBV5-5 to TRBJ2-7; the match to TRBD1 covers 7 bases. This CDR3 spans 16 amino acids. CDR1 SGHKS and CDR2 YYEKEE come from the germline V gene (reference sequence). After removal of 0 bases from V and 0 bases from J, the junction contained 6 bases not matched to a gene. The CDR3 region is CASSLDPGQTSYEQYF. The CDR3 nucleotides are TGTGCCAGCAGCTTGGATCCGGGACAGACCTCCTACGAGCAGTACTTC.

For the CDR3, the DNA is TGTGCCAGCAGTCCCGGACAGGGAATCCACGAGCAGTACTTC. Amino acids: CASSPGQGIHEQYF. The chain uses TRBV12-3 or TRBV12-4 and TRBJ2-4, with 8 bases fitting TRBD1. The J call may be mistaken, given a closer DNA end match to TRBJ2-7. This CDR3 has 14 residues.

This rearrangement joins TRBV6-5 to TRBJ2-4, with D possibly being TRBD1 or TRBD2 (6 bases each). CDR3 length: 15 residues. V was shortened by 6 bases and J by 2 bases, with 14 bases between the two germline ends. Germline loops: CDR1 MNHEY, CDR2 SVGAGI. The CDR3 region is CASRRWGASKNIQYF. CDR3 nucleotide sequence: TGTGCCAGCAGACGCTGGGGGGCATCCAAAAACATTCAGTACTTC.

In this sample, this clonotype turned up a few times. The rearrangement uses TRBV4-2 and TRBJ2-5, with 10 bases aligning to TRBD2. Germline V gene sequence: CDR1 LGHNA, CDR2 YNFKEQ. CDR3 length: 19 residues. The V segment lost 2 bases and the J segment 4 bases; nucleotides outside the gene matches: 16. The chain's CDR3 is CASSQPLSSGGGVPETQYF. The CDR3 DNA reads TGTGCCAGCAGCCAACCTCTATCCAGCGGGGGGGGGGTTCCAGAGACCCAGTACTTC.

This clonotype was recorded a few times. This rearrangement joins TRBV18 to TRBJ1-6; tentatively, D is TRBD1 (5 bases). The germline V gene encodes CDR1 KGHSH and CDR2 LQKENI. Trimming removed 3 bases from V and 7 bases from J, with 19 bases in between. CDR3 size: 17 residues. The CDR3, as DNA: TGTGCCAGCTCACCTATCGGGCCGGGGGAGATGAATTCACCCCTCCACTTT. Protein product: CASSPIGPGEMNSPLHF.

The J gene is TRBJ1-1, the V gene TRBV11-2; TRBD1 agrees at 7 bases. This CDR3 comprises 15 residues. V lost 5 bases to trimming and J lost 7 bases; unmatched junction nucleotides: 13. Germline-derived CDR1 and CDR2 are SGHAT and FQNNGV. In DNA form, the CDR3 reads TGTGCCAGCAGCACGTGGACAGGCCTACCCAATGAAGCTTTCTTT. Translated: CASSTWTGLPNEAFF.

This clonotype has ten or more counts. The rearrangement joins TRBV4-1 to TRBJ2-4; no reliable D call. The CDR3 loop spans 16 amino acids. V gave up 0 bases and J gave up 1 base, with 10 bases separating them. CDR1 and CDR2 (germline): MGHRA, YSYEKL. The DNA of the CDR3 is TGCGCCAGCAGCCAAGATGACGTCGCGGCCAAAAACATTCAGTACTTC. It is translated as CASSQDDVAAKNIQYF.

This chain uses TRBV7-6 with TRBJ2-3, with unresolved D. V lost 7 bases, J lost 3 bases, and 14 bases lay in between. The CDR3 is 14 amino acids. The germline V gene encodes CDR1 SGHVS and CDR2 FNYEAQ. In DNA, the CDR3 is TGTGCCAGCACCTCGGCGTTAGGGACAGATACGCAGTATTTT. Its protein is CASTSALGTDTQYF.

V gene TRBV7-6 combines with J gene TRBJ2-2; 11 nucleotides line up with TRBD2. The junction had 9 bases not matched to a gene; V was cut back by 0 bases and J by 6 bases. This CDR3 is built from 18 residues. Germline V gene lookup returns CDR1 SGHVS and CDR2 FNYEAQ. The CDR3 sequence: CASSLARTSGGNSGELFF. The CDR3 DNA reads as TGTGCCAGCAGCTTAGCGCGAACTAGCGGGGGAAATTCCGGGGAGCTGTTTTTT. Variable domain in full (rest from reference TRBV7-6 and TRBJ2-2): GAGVSQSPRYKVTKRGQDVALRCDPISGHVSLYWYRQALGQGPEFLTYFNYEAQQDKSGLPNDRFSAERPEGSISTLTIQRTEQRDSAMYRCASSLARTSGGNSGELFFGEGSRLTVL.